Shown below are 9 T cell receptor beta chains from a single sample sequenced in a study of blood T cell repertoires in COVID-19. Using immunoSEQ multiplex PCR, the repertoire was profiled, and TCRdb retains in-frame clones only, with some absent. The profile shows around 72,000 clones, around 86% of them singletons. Sequencing input: peripheral blood. These receptors all come from a man aged 65 to 85 with active or convalescent COVID-19.

The rearrangement uses TRBV21-1 and TRBJ2-7; the D call in the table, TRBD1, was not verified against the DNA. TRBV21-1 corresponds to a pseudogene. The CDR3 spans 19 residues. The CDR3 region has the DNA TGTGCCAGCAGCGAAACGGACAGGGACTGTACTCGAGTTGGCCACGAGCAGTACTTC. Protein product: CASSETDRDCTRVGHEQYF.

CDR3 bases: TGTGCCAGCTCACCGCAGGGGGGACAGGGACATACGAAGCAGTACTTC. This codes for CASSPQGGQGHTKQYF. J is TRBJ2-7 and V is TRBV18, with 9 nucleotides matching TRBD1. The CDR3 runs 16 residues. Germline CDR1 and CDR2: KGHSH and LQKENI. The ends lost 3 bases at V and 8 bases at J; junction bases unmatched: 14.

This clone was observed a handful of times. The chain carries TRBV6-5 and TRBJ1-1; D gene uncertain. Germline CDR1 is MNHEY and CDR2 is SVGAGI. Trimming took off 6 bases at V and 0 bases at J, with 8 bases between the two ends. The CDR3 is 13 residues long. This CDR3 reads CASRVSLNTEAFF. As DNA, the CDR3 is TGTGCCAGCAGAGTTAGCTTGAACACTGAAGCTTTCTTT.

The V gene is TRBV21-1, the J gene TRBJ1-4; TRBD1 is taken as the D call from the table, unchecked against the DNA. TRBV21-1 is a documented pseudogene. The CDR3 is made up of 20 amino acids. This chain's CDR3 is CASSKDCRDSTSYGLEKLFF. The CDR3 bases are TGTGCCAGCAGCAAAGATTGCCGGGACAGCACTTCGTACGGGCTCGAAAAACTGTTTTTT.

This chain connects TRBV6-4 to TRBJ1-4, with D possibly being TRBD1 (6 bases). This CDR3 spans 19 amino acids. Germline V gene lookup returns CDR1 MRHNA and CDR2 SNTAGT. V was clipped by 5 bases and J by 7 bases, with 29 bases between them. DNA of the CDR3: TGTGCCAGCAGTACCAGACAGGCCGTCTATACCCGGCCAAGTGAAAAACTGTTTTTT. It encodes CASSTRQAVYTRPSEKLFF.

The chain employs TRBV9 and TRBJ2-7, with D tentatively TRBD2 (6 bases). Germline V lookup: CDR1 SGDLS, CDR2 YYNGEE. Trimming took off 0 bases at V and 3 bases at J, with 16 bases between the two ends. The CDR3 contains 16 residues. The CDR3 reads CASSVGIAGRVYEQYF. CDR3 in DNA: TGTGCCAGCAGCGTAGGTATTGCGGGACGGGTCTACGAGCAGTACTTC.

The chain has TRBV30 and TRBJ2-3; 9 bases are a match to TRBD2. CDR1 is GTSNPN, CDR2 SVGIG, per germline (reference sequence). The CDR3 runs to 15 residues. Trimming cost V 4 bases and J 3 bases; bases outside gene matches: 8. CDR3 coding DNA: TGTGCCTGGATCGCGGGGGGGCTTGGTACAGATACGCAGTATTTT. Protein: CAWIAGGLGTDTQYF.

The genes are TRBV25-1 and TRBJ2-1, with 11 bases matching TRBD2. V trimming: 4 bases; J trimming: 4 bases; junction bases outside the gene matches: 6. Germline V gene data show CDR1 as MGHDK and CDR2 as SYGVNS. This CDR3 comprises 16 residues. Here the CDR3 reads CASSARLAGMYNEQFF. The DNA of the CDR3 is TGTGCCAGCAGTGCGAGACTAGCGGGAATGTACAATGAGCAGTTCTTC.

The chain has TRBV5-1 and TRBJ2-1, with TRBD1 matching over 8 bases. From germline, CDR1 is SGHRS and CDR2 YFSETQ. There are 11 residues in the CDR3. J was trimmed by 10 bases and V by 5 bases; bases with no gene match: 2. The CDR3 protein is CASRGDREQFF. The CDR3 DNA is TGCGCCAGCAGGGGGGACAGGGAGCAGTTCTTC.